This T cell receptor beta chain appears in the sequencing data of a study of Graves' ophthalmopathy and Graves' hyperthyroidism. Investigators amplified TCR beta CDR3 regions from RNA transcripts. HTBI-primed RT-PCR formed the first round, and a multiplex PCR formed the second. A single record per CDR3 protein comes from TCRdb applying MiXCR to the multiplex PCR reads. The sample shows 740,000 or so distinct CDR3 sequences, around 40% of them seen only once. Germline V lookup: CDR1 SGDLS, CDR2 YYNGEE. The CDR3 sequence is 15 residues long. J was trimmed by 6 bases and V by 0 bases; bases with no gene match: 3.

The rearrangement joins TRBV9 to TRBJ2-1; 10 bases are shared with TRBD2. Sequencing was carried out using peripheral blood. The receptor's source is an adult man with Graves' ophthalmopathy. The CDR3 loop is CASSVGLAGVNEQFF. Here the CDR3 DNA reads TGTGCCAGCAGCGTAGGGCTAGCGGGAGTCAATGAGCAGTTCTTC.